The 7 T cell receptor beta chains below all came from one sample that was sequenced in a study of blood T cells in healthy people across ages (dated by TCRdb to between 2014 and 2017). Library method: 5' RACE. This sample was sequenced with an Illumina HiSeq 2500. The second PCR ran for about 6 to 11 cycles and used a J-beta primer mix along with a sample-barcoded 5' primer. TCRdb trimmed public reads at Q25 via fastp, called clones via MiXCR and kept in-frame beta chains. Rows merge per CDR3 protein into single entries with the most common DNA and genes. This sample has 1.4 million to 1.5 million distinct CDR3 sequences in its table, and 42% of those were observed once. The ten most abundant clones make up approximately 7.9% of the sample. The specimen sequenced was blood. Source of these receptors: a woman in her late teens or twenties in good health.

This clonotype was counted only a few times. The CDR3 reads CASSPNGGSETQYF. Here the CDR3 DNA reads TGTGCCAGCAGCCCGAATGGGGGCTCGGAGACCCAGTACTTC. This chain connects TRBV7-3 to TRBJ2-5, with D perhaps matching TRBD1 (6 bases). Germline V gene data show CDR1 as SGHTA and CDR2 as FQGTGA. The V end was cut by 5 bases, the J end by 5 bases, with 15 bases between. The CDR3 is 14 residues long.

This clonotype was observed a handful of times. DNA for the CDR3: TGCAGTGCTTGGACAGGGGTCGGCAATCAGCCCCAGCATTTT. Residues: CSAWTGVGNQPQHF. The chain carries TRBV20-1 and TRBJ1-5; 9 nucleotides line up with TRBD1. CDR3 length equals 14 residues. The germline V gene encodes CDR1 DFQATT and CDR2 SNEGSKA (reference sequence). The V and J ends lost 5 bases and 2 bases, in that order; junction bases with no gene match: 4.

The gene calls are TRBV6-5 and TRBJ2-7, with TRBD2 identical over 13 bases. Germline loops: CDR1 MNHEY, CDR2 SVGAGI. V lost 4 bases, J lost 2 bases, and 11 bases stayed unmatched. The CDR3 loop spans 18 amino acids. This CDR3 reads CASSSPGTSGENPYEQYF. In DNA form, the CDR3 reads TGTGCCAGCAGTTCACCCGGGACTAGCGGGGAAAATCCCTACGAGCAGTACTTC.

The chain combines TRBV27 with TRBJ2-5, with TRBD2 as a possible D gene (5 bases). The CDR3 sequence is 14 residues long. Germline V gene lookup returns CDR1 MNHEY and CDR2 SMNVEV (reference sequence). V gave up 8 bases and J gave up 11 bases, with 24 bases separating them. The CDR3 coding sequence is TGTGCCAGCCGGGCCGGGGTCCCCTACAATGAGCAGTACTTC. Its translation is CASRAGVPYNEQYF.

This chain uses TRBV4-2 with TRBJ1-3; D not certain. Germline V CDR1 and CDR2: LGHNA, YNFKEQ. Trimming took 0 bases from V and 1 from J, leaving 13 bases between them. The CDR3 is 17 amino acids. Here the CDR3 DNA reads TGTGCCAGCAGCCAAGACTGGGCAGGAGGTTCTGGAAACACCATATATTTT. Encoded protein: CASSQDWAGGSGNTIYF.

This clonotype was observed a handful of times. V gene TRBV20-1 combines with J gene TRBJ1-2; possible D gene TRBD1, 6 bases. The CDR3 consists of 13 residues. V was shortened by 2 bases and J by 7 bases, with 14 bases between the two germline ends. Germline V gene data show CDR1 as DFQATT and CDR2 as SNEGSKA (reference sequence). The CDR3 sequence: CSARPGEMGGYTF. The CDR3 DNA sequence: TGCAGTGCTAGACCAGGGGAGATGGGTGGCTACACCTTC.

This clonotype has just a few counts. The J gene is TRBJ2-7, the V gene TRBV6-5; 7 positions agree with TRBD2. This CDR3 region has 16 residues. V lost 2 bases and J lost 6; bases outside the gene matches: 13. Germline lookup yields CDR1 MNHEY and CDR2 SVGAGI. CDR3 nucleotides: TGTGCCAGCAGTTACCGCAGTAGCGGGCCTAGGGGCGAGCAGTACTTC. Protein: CASSYRSSGPRGEQYF.